This TCR beta chain was captured by sequencing in a study of graft-versus-host responses after intestinal transplantation. Study-wide background: Those transplanted obtained multivisceral, liver-intestinal, or isolated intestinal grafts. Following induction with anti-thymocyte globulin, all recipients were given tacrolimus and steroids for about three years. Study observations and caveats: Detection of GvH clones occurred in recipient marrow, and some had their first appearance in ileum or blood. Early post-transplant falls in HvG clones accompanied the peak levels of circulating GvH clones.

The CDR3 covers 16 residues. Germline V gene sequence: CDR1 LGHNA, CDR2 YSLEER. V shed 4 bases and J shed 5 bases, with 17 bases lying between them. The protocol was immunoSEQ multiplex PCR, while the TCRdb copy is restricted to in-frame clones and leaves out a portion. The sample has about 97,000 clones; 91% are singletons. A note on this clone: Its antigen is currently unknown.

The specimen comprised unstimulated CD4+ T cells sorted from spleen or lymph node cells, sampled before transplant. The receptor's source is a human donor who was the organ donor for an intestinal transplant. The rearrangement joins TRBV4-3 to TRBJ2-2, with D maybe TRBD2 (6 bases). The CDR3 loop is CASSPQIMGGTGELFF. The CDR3 DNA is TGCGCCAGCAGCCCCCAGATTATGGGGGGAACCGGGGAGCTGTTTTTT.